This entry lists 16 T cell receptor beta chains sequenced from one sample in a study of shared clonotypes between healthy human individuals. The method was immunoSEQ multiplex PCR; TCRdb's version includes in-frame clones alone and lacks a portion of them. Among about 700,000 clones listed, under 95% were seen once. Terminally differentiated effector memory CD45RA+ cells were excluded by CCR7 positive selection of CD45RO-negative cells. Material: naive CD8+ T cells sorted from blood. These receptor sequences come from a man aged 25-45 years in good health.

The V and J genes are TRBV27 and TRBJ2-1; D remains unclear. Germline V gene sequence: CDR1 MNHEY, CDR2 SMNVEV (reference sequence). The V end lost 6 bases, the J end lost 0 bases, and 12 bases lay between the germline ends. CDR3 length: 15 amino acids. CDR3 protein: CASRSGGSSYNEQFF. Written as DNA, the CDR3 is TGTGCCAGCAGATCCGGCGGAAGCTCCTACAATGAGCAGTTCTTC.

The V call is TRBV7-9, the J call TRBJ2-4, with 7 bases matching TRBD1. Germline trimming cut 5 bases from V and 0 bases from J; bases unmatched to any gene: 16. Germline CDR1 is SEHNR and CDR2 is FQNEAQ (reference sequence). This CDR3 has 19 amino acids. CDR3 DNA: TGTGCCAGCAGCATAATCCGGGACAGTGTCTCTGTAGCCAAAAACATTCAGTACTTC. This translates into CASSIIRDSVSVAKNIQYF.

For this clone: The same CDR3 also results from other DNA sequences found in this sample. The chain uses TRBV19 and TRBJ2-7, with no clear D. CDR3 size: 13 residues. Germline V gene data show CDR1 as LNHDA and CDR2 as SQIVND (reference sequence). Trimming removed 3 bases at V and 2 bases at J, with 8 bases between. The CDR3 is CASSIRDAYEQYF. The CDR3 DNA reads as TGTGCCAGTAGTATTAGGGATGCCTACGAGCAGTACTTC. The full variable domain, with the rest looked up from reference TRBV19 and TRBJ2-7, is DGGITQSPKYLFRKEGQNVTLSCEQNLNHDAMYWYRQDPGQGLRLIYYSQIVNDFQKGDIAEGYSVSREKKESFPLTVTSAQKNPTAFYLCASSIRDAYEQYFGPGTRLTVT.

In the case of this clone: The same CDR3 arises from other DNA sequences in this sample as well. This sequence joins TRBV2 and TRBJ2-7; possibly TRBD2 for D (5 bases). CDR1 and CDR2 (germline): SNHLY, FYNNEI. This CDR3 is 12 amino acids long. Trimming removed 5 bases from V and 0 bases from J, with 5 bases in between. CDR3 in amino acids: CASSRGSYEQYF. As DNA, the CDR3 is TGTGCCAGCAGTCGGGGCTCCTACGAGCAGTACTTC.

To note about this clone: Germline and junction disagree at one end, which may indicate a read error. V is TRBV15 and J is TRBJ1-5; tentative D call: TRBD1 (5 bases). Germline lookup yields CDR1 LNHNV and CDR2 YYDKDF (reference sequence). CDR3 length: 16 residues. CDR3 in amino acids: CATSRDKSSNNRPQHF. The CDR3 nucleotides are TGTGCCACCAGCAGGGACAAGTCAAGCAACAATCGGCCCCAGCATTTT.

The chain is built from TRBV9 and TRBJ2-7, with 11 bases lining up with TRBD1. Trimming at V came to 2 bases and at J to 3 bases, leaving 4 bases not matched to a gene. This CDR3 has 15 amino acids. Germline assignment: CDR1 SGDLS and CDR2 YYNGEE. CDR3 loop: CASSVSGTGGYEQYF. In nucleotides, the CDR3 is TGTGCCAGCAGCGTTTCCGGGACAGGGGGCTACGAGCAGTACTTC.

This clone was seen once. With a much larger clone just one base away, this may be a read error. The J gene is TRBJ2-7, the V gene TRBV9; D ambiguous. With 3 bases removed from V and 2 bases from J, the gap between germline ends came to 3 bases. Germline CDR1 and CDR2: SGDLS and YYNGEE. The CDR3 contains 11 residues. The chain's CDR3 is CASSGTYEQYF. CDR3 DNA: TGTGCCAGCAGCGGGACCTACGAGCAGTACTTC.

The V gene is TRBV7-6, the J gene TRBJ2-7; D is undetermined. CDR3 size: 12 residues. Germline CDR1 is SGHVS and CDR2 is FNYEAQ. V was pared by 6 bases and J by 3 bases, with 9 bases between. As DNA, the CDR3 is TGTGCCAGCAGTCAGGTCGGCTACGAGCAGTACTTC. Translating it yields CASSQVGYEQYF.

About this clone itself: One end of the junction fails to match germline, which may point to a read error. This sequence joins TRBV5-6 and TRBJ1-4; 9 nucleotides agree with TRBD1. CDR3 length equals 12 residues. Germline V gene lookup returns CDR1 SGHDT and CDR2 YYEEEE. CDR3 protein: CASSLAGGTGTF. The CDR3 DNA sequence: TGTGCCAGCAGCTTGGCCGGGGGGACAGGGACTTTT. Full variable domain (missing parts from reference TRBV5-6 and TRBJ1-4): DAGVTQSPTHLIKTRGQQVTLRCSPKSGHDTVSWYQQALGQGPQFIFQYYEEEERQRGNFPDRFSGHQFPNYSSELNVNALLLGDSALYLCASSLAGGTGTFGSGTQLSVL.

V gene TRBV10-3 combines with J gene TRBJ1-2, with a tentative D call TRBD1 (6 bases). Trimming removed 6 bases from V and 2 bases from J, with 16 bases in between. The germline CDR1 and CDR2 sequences are ENHRY and SYGVKD. This CDR3 has 15 amino acids. The CDR3 nucleotides read TGTGCCATCAGGAGCCTCCGGACAGACAACTATGGCTACACCTTC. Amino acid sequence: CAIRSLRTDNYGYTF.

Remarks on this clone: The sample has other DNA sequences that encode this CDR3 too. The CDR3 loop is CASSPYRGYEQYF. The CDR3 DNA is TGTGCCAGCTCACCCTATAGGGGGTACGAGCAGTACTTC. The chain carries TRBV18 and TRBJ2-7, with D possibly matching TRBD1 (6 bases). CDR1 is KGHSH, CDR2 LQKENI, per germline. The CDR3 length is 13 residues. Deletions cut 3 bases from V and 4 bases from J, with 10 bases between. Filled out from reference TRBV18 and TRBJ2-7, the complete variable domain reads NAGVMQNPRHLVRRRGQEARLRCSPMKGHSHVYWYRQLPEEGLKFMVYLQKENIIDESGMPKERFSAEFPKEGPSILRIQQVVRGDSAAYFCASSPYRGYEQYFGPGTRLTVT.

This sequence joins TRBV18 and TRBJ2-1, with TRBD2 as a possible D gene (5 bases). The germline V and J ends were trimmed by 1 base and 3 bases, with 10 bases remaining between them. CDR3 length equals 15 residues. CDR1 and CDR2 (germline): KGHSH, LQKENI. CDR3 nucleotide sequence: TGTGCCAGCTCACCACGGGAGAGGGTCTACAATGAGCAGTTCTTC. Amino acid sequence: CASSPRERVYNEQFF.

The rearrangement uses TRBV4-2 and TRBJ2-7; TRBD2 matches at 12 bases. V dropped 5 bases and J dropped 3; count of bases not matched to a gene: 5. Germline CDR1 and CDR2: LGHNA and YNFKEQ. The CDR3 spans 15 residues. The CDR3 sequence: CASSGLLAGGYEQYF. In DNA, the CDR3 is TGTGCCAGCAGCGGCCTACTAGCGGGGGGCTACGAGCAGTACTTC.

V gene TRBV9 combines with J gene TRBJ2-1; D call uncertain. The CDR3 is made up of 13 amino acids. The germline V and J ends were trimmed by 0 bases and 7 bases, with 8 bases remaining between them. Germline V gene lookup returns CDR1 SGDLS and CDR2 YYNGEE. This CDR3 reads CASSVGHKNEQFF. Written as DNA, the CDR3 is TGTGCCAGCAGCGTAGGCCATAAGAATGAGCAGTTCTTC.

The chain is built from TRBV5-1 and TRBJ2-7; D is unresolved. This CDR3 has 14 amino acids. Per germline, CDR1 SGHRS and CDR2 YFSETQ. V dropped 0 bases and J dropped 4 bases, with 11 bases sitting between them. The CDR3: CASSLESTTYEQYF. CDR3 bases: TGCGCCAGCAGCTTGGAGTCTACCACATACGAGCAGTACTTC.

V and J are TRBV27 and TRBJ2-7; unclear D gene. V lost 5 bases and J 4 bases, leaving 12 bases between the germline ends. This CDR3 contains 13 residues. The germline V gene encodes CDR1 MNHEY and CDR2 SMNVEV (reference sequence). The CDR3 DNA sequence: TGTGCCAGCAGTCCAGGAATCGGGTACGAGCAGTACTTC. Residues: CASSPGIGYEQYF.